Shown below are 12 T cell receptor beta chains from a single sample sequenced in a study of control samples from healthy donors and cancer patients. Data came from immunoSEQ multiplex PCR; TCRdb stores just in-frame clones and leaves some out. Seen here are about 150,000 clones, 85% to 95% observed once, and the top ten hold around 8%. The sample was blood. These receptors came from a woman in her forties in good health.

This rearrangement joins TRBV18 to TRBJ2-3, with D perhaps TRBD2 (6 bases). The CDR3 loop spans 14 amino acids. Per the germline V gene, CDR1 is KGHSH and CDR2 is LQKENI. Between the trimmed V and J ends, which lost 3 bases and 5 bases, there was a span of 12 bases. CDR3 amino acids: CASSPLQGGDTQYF. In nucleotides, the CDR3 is TGTGCCAGCTCACCGCTCCAGGGAGGAGATACGCAGTATTTT.

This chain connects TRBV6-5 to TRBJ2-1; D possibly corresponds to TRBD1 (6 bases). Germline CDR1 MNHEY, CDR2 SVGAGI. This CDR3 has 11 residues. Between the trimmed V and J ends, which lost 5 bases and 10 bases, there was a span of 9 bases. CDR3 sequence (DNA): TGTGCCAGCAGTACGGACAGAGAGCAGTTCTTC. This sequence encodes CASSTDREQFF.

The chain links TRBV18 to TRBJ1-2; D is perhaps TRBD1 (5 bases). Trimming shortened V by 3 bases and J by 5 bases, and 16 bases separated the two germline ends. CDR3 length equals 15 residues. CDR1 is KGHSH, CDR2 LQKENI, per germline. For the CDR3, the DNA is TGTGCCAGCTCACCGAACCCTCCAGGGAATTATGGCTACACCTTC. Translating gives CASSPNPPGNYGYTF.

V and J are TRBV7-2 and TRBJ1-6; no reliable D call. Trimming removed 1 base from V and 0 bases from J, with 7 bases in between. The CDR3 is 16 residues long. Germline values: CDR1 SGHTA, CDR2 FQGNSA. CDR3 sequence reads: CASSLERSSYNSPLHF. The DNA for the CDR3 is TGTGCCAGCAGCTTAGAGCGCAGCTCCTATAATTCACCCCTCCACTTT.

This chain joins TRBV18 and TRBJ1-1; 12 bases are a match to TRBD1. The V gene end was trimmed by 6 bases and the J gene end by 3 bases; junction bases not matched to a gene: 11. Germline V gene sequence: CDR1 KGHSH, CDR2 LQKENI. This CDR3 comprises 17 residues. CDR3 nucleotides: TGTGCCAGCTCCGTCCCGGGACAGGGGGCTAGGGACACTGAAGCTTTCTTT. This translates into CASSVPGQGARDTEAFF.

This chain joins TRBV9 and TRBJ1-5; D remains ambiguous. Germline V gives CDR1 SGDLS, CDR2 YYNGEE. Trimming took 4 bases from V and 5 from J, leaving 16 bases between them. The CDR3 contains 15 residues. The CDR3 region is CASSNDDRFDQPQHF. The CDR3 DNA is TGTGCCAGCAGCAACGATGACCGCTTCGATCAGCCCCAGCATTTT.

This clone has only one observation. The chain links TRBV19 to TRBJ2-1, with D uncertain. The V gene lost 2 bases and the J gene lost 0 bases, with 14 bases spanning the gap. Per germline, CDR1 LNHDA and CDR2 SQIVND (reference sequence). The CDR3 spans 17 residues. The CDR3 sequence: CASSITSKTYSYNEQFF. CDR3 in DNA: TGTGCCAGTAGTATAACGAGTAAGACCTACTCCTACAATGAGCAGTTCTTC.

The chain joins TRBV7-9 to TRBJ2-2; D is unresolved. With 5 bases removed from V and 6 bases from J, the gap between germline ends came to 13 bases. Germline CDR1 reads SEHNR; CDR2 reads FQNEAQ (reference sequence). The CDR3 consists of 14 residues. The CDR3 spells CASSRASRPGELFF. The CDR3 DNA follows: TGTGCCAGCAGCCGCGCCTCTAGGCCCGGGGAGCTGTTTTTT.

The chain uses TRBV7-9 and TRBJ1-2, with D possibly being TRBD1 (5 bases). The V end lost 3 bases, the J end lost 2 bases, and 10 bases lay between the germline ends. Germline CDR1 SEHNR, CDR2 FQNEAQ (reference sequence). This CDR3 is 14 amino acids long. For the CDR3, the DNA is TGTGCCAGCAGCTTGGGGCCTGTCAACTATGGCTACACCTTC. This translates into CASSLGPVNYGYTF.

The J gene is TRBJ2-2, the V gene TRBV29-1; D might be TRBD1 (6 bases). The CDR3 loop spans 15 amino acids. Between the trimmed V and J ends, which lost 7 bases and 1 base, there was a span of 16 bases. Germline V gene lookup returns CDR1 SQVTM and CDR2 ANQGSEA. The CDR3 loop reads CSAKQGILNTGELFF. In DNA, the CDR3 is TGCAGCGCCAAACAGGGAATACTGAACACCGGGGAGCTGTTTTTT.

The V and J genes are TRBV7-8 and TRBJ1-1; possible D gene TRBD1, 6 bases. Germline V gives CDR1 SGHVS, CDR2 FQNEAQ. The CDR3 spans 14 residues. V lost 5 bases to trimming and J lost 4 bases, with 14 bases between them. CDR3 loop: CASSRMTGSTEAFF. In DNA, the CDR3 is TGTGCCAGCAGCCGGATGACAGGCTCCACTGAAGCTTTCTTT.

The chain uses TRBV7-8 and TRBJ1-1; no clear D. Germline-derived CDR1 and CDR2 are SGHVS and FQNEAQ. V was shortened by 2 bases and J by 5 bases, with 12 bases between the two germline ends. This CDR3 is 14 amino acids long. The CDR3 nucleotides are TGTGCCAGCAGCTTAATGGGCAGCGGAACTGAAGCTTTCTTT. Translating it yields CASSLMGSGTEAFF.